The 21 T cell receptor beta chains reported below all come from one sample, sequenced in a study of control samples from healthy donors and cancer patients. Using immunoSEQ multiplex PCR, the repertoire was profiled, and TCRdb retains in-frame clones only, with some absent. This table has approximately 49,000 clones, 65% to 90% appearing once. Material: PBMCs. Receptors were obtained from a woman in her forties or fifties with lung cancer.

This sequence joins TRBV19 and TRBJ2-2; 9 nucleotides align to TRBD1. Germline V gene lookup returns CDR1 LNHDA and CDR2 SQIVND (reference sequence). Unmatched junction bases numbered 6, after V lost 3 bases and J lost 1 base. The CDR3 is 17 amino acids. The CDR3: CASSIMTGGRNTGELFF. The CDR3 nucleotides read TGTGCCAGTAGTATTATGACAGGGGGGCGGAACACCGGGGAGCTGTTTTTT.

The J gene is TRBJ1-1, the V gene TRBV18; D is undetermined. From germline, CDR1 is KGHSH and CDR2 LQKENI. CDR3 length: 13 residues. V dropped 8 bases and J dropped 7 bases, with 17 bases sitting between them. The CDR3 loop reads CASTAGGGNEAFF. The DNA of the CDR3 is TGTGCCAGCACTGCAGGAGGTGGGAATGAAGCTTTCTTT.

Worth noting for this clone: Different DNA sequences within this sample yield the same CDR3. The chain couples TRBV6-5 to TRBJ1-5; the match to TRBD1 covers 8 bases. The CDR3 is 14 amino acids. Germline V gene data show CDR1 as MNHEY and CDR2 as SVGAGI. The V segment lost 6 bases and the J segment 7 bases; nucleotides outside the gene matches: 8. In DNA, the CDR3 is TGTGCCAGCAGATCCGACAGGGGAGGACAGCCCCAGCATTTT. Its translation: CASRSDRGGQPQHF.

This clone has just a few counts. V gene TRBV11-2 combines with J gene TRBJ1-6, with TRBD1 as a possible D gene (6 bases). The germline gives CDR1 SGHAT, CDR2 FQNNGV. This CDR3 region has 13 residues. Trimming removed 5 bases from V and 9 bases from J, with 11 bases in between. The CDR3 spells CASSPPGASPLHF. CDR3 nucleotide sequence: TGTGCCAGCAGCCCGCCAGGGGCTTCACCCCTCCACTTT.

This clone was seen once. CDR3 in DNA: TGTGCCAGCAGCGGTGATAGCAAGGTCCACGAGCAGTACTTC. Encoded protein: CASSGDSKVHEQYF. The J gene is TRBJ2-7, the V gene TRBV28; D is ambiguous. This CDR3 spans 14 amino acids. V lost 6 bases, J lost 5 bases, and 17 bases lay in between. The germline V gene has CDR1 MDHEN and CDR2 SYDVKM.

The chain recombines TRBV9 with TRBJ2-2, with a weak D call TRBD2 (6 bases). This CDR3 region has 19 residues. Germline assignment: CDR1 SGDLS and CDR2 YYNGEE. Between the trimmed V and J ends, which lost 1 base and 0 bases, there was a span of 19 bases. The CDR3 DNA reads TGTGCCAGCAGCGTAACCCCGCGTCAAGGCGGGGCGAACACCGGGGAGCTGTTTTTT. Amino acids: CASSVTPRQGGANTGELFF.

The V call is TRBV29-1, the J call TRBJ2-3, with D maybe TRBD2 (5 bases). CDR1 is SQVTM, CDR2 ANQGSEA, per germline. V was clipped by 5 bases and J by 4 bases, with 10 bases between them. The CDR3 sequence is 12 residues long. CDR3 sequence: CSVMASPDTQYF. In nucleotides, the CDR3 is TGCAGCGTTATGGCTAGCCCAGATACGCAGTATTTT.

The CDR3 sequence: CASRPPRDTTDTQYF. In DNA form, the CDR3 reads TGTGCCAGCAGACCCCCTAGGGACACCACAGATACGCAGTATTTT. The chain has TRBV28 and TRBJ2-3; D is possibly TRBD1 (6 bases). This CDR3 is built from 15 residues. Trimming took 6 bases from V and 2 from J, leaving 15 bases between them. Per germline, CDR1 MDHEN and CDR2 SYDVKM.

The chain has TRBV9 and TRBJ1-2; D not resolved. The CDR3 spans 14 residues. Germline CDR1 reads SGDLS; CDR2 reads YYNGEE. V shed 0 bases and J shed 4 bases, with 10 bases lying between them. CDR3 amino acids: CASSVDGNSYGYTF. Here the CDR3 DNA reads TGTGCCAGCAGCGTAGATGGCAACTCCTATGGCTACACCTTC.

This chain links TRBV6-2 or TRBV6-3 with TRBJ1-1, with D perhaps matching TRBD1 (5 bases). V gave up 4 bases and J gave up 6 bases, with 15 bases separating them. The germline V gene has CDR1 MNHEY and CDR2 SVGEGT. The CDR3 sequence is 14 residues long. The CDR3: CASSSPLAGAEAFF. The CDR3, as DNA: TGTGCCAGCAGTTCTCCCCTTGCGGGGGCTGAAGCTTTCTTT.

V gene TRBV7-8 combines with J gene TRBJ2-5; 8 bases map to TRBD2. CDR1 is SGHVS and CDR2 is FQNEAQ in the germline V gene. The CDR3 contains 17 residues. V lost 5 bases and J lost 1; bases outside the gene matches: 12. CDR3 sequence reads: CASSPPRRTSLQETQYF. CDR3 bases: TGTGCCAGCAGCCCCCCACGGAGGACTAGCCTCCAAGAGACCCAGTACTTC. The entire variable domain, with the rest obtained from reference TRBV7-8 and TRBJ2-5, is as follows: GAGVSQSPRYKVAKRGQDVALRCDPISGHVSLFWYQQALGQGPEFLTYFQNEAQLDKSGLPSDRFFAERPEGSVSTLKIQRTQQEDSAVYLCASSPPRRTSLQETQYFGPGTRLLVL.

The chain carries TRBV6-5 and TRBJ2-3; D remains unclear. The CDR3 sequence is 13 residues long. CDR1 MNHEY and CDR2 SVGAGI come from the germline V gene. In DNA, the CDR3 is TGTGCTAGCTTAGCCCTACCCACAGATACGCAGTATTTT. Its translation is CASLALPTDTQYF.

This clone was counted a single time. The chain recombines TRBV3-1 (or the pseudogene TRBV3-2) with TRBJ2-1, with TRBD2 matching 7 bases. The V gene end was trimmed by 1 base and the J gene end by 6 bases; junction bases not matched to a gene: 6. In germline, CDR1 is LGHDT, CDR2 YNNKEL (reference sequence). CDR3 size: 15 residues. The CDR3 sequence is CASSQGRGVPNEQFF. The CDR3 nucleotides read TGTGCCAGCAGCCAAGGTCGGGGGGTCCCCAATGAGCAGTTCTTC.

The rearrangement links TRBV4-2 to TRBJ1-2; D not certain. Germline CDR1 LGHNA, CDR2 YNFKEQ. Trimming removed 1 base at V and 6 bases at J, with 9 bases between. CDR3 length equals 13 residues. The CDR3 nucleotides are TGTGCCAGCAGCCAAGGGGAGGTCAATGGCTACACCTTC. Its translation is CASSQGEVNGYTF.

As to this clone: A read error may account for a junction end that differs from germline. The chain uses TRBV6-2 or TRBV6-3 and TRBJ2-7; 10 nucleotides align to TRBD2. Germline assignment: CDR1 MNHEY and CDR2 SVGEGT. The length of the CDR3 is 14 residues. As DNA, the CDR3 is TGTGCCAGCACTTACGGGACTAGCGCCTACGAGCAGTACTTC. It encodes CASTYGTSAYEQYF.

The rearrangement uses TRBV10-3 and TRBJ1-1, with D perhaps TRBD1 (6 bases). This CDR3 is built from 16 residues. The V end was cut by 3 bases, the J end by 0 bases, with 14 bases between. Germline lookup yields CDR1 ENHRY and CDR2 SYGVKD. The CDR3 region has the DNA TGTGCCATCAGTGAAGCCCCAGACAGGTTGAACACTGAAGCTTTCTTT. Its protein is CAISEAPDRLNTEAFF.

This chain uses TRBV2 with TRBJ1-5, with D uncertain. This CDR3 has 13 amino acids. Germline loops: CDR1 SNHLY, CDR2 FYNNEI. V shed 8 bases and J shed 1 base, with 9 bases lying between them. CDR3 amino acids: CASAEDSNQPQHF. The CDR3 DNA reads TGTGCCAGCGCAGAGGACAGCAATCAGCCCCAGCATTTT.

V usage is TRBV7-9 and J usage is TRBJ1-2, with D perhaps TRBD1 (6 bases). Germline V gene sequence: CDR1 SEHNR, CDR2 FQNEAQ (reference sequence). The V and J ends lost 6 bases and 8 bases respectively, with 16 bases between them. This CDR3 spans 13 amino acids. The CDR3 coding sequence is TGTGCCAGCAGTTTTATAGGGGGAGAAGGCTACACCTTC. Translated, it gives CASSFIGGEGYTF.

J is TRBJ2-3 and V is TRBV6-2 or TRBV6-3; D is ambiguous. CDR3 length equals 15 residues. The germline gives CDR1 MNHEY, CDR2 SVGEGT. V was shortened by 2 bases and J by 2 bases, with 11 bases between the two germline ends. The CDR3 protein is CASSYLLDHTDTQYF. The CDR3 DNA follows: TGTGCCAGCAGTTACCTTCTAGACCACACAGATACGCAGTATTTT.

The chain joins TRBV28 to TRBJ2-6, with TRBD1 identical over 9 bases. This CDR3 is built from 19 residues. The germline CDR1 and CDR2 sequences are MDHEN and SYDVKM. V shed 5 bases and J 2 bases; nucleotides not matched to a gene: 13. CDR3 residues: CASSLRTGAAYTGANVLTF. The CDR3 coding sequence is TGTGCCAGCAGTCTTAGGACAGGGGCGGCTTACACTGGGGCCAACGTCCTGACTTTC.

The chain employs TRBV5-1 and TRBJ1-2; 8 bases match TRBD1. Germline assignment: CDR1 SGHRS and CDR2 YFSETQ. The CDR3 is 14 residues long. V was pared by 7 bases and J by 4 bases, with 9 bases of the junction left unmatched. CDR3 sequence: CASEGGQGGYGYTF. The CDR3 region has the DNA TGCGCCAGCGAAGGAGGACAGGGAGGCTATGGCTACACCTTC.